Listed below are T cell receptor beta chains from one sample, sequenced in a study of identical twins. TCRdb reprocessed the 5' RACE reads via MiXCR and lists one record per CDR3 protein. Among about 190,000 distinct CDR3 sequences, approximately 15% were seen once, and the ten largest hold around 40%. The same data also went into a second study, on T cells expressing NK-cell markers.

Sequencing input: CD8+ T cells sorted from blood. These receptors were collected from a woman aged 18 to 35 in good health. The CDR3 runs from the conserved cysteine through the conserved F or W. Each record gives: CDR3 length, J gene, clone size, D gene, V gene, CDR3 protein, CDR3 DNA. The D gene is left open where the match is weak. Clone size is not always given. Where it is, it says once, few, many or a class for expanded clones.

>14|TRBJ2-5|many|TRBD1|TRBV12-3/TRBV12-4
CASSFEGAQETQYF
TGTGCCAGCAGTTTTGAGGGGGCCCAAGAGACCCAGTACTTC
>14|TRBJ2-1|few|.|TRBV29-1
CSDGLGRNIDEQFF
TGCAGCGACGGGCTGGGACGGAATATCGATGAGCAGTTCTTC
>13|TRBJ2-7|.|.|TRBV10-2
CASGPRKNYEQYF
TGCGCCAGCGGGCCCCGGAAAAACTACGAGCAGTACTTC
>15|TRBJ2-2|.|.|TRBV7-6
CASSLASGRTGELFF
TGTGCCAGCAGCTTAGCATCGGGCCGCACCGGGGAGCTGTTTTTT
>15|TRBJ2-7|few|TRBD1|TRBV7-9
CASSRPGQVNYEQYF
TGTGCCAGCAGCCGGCCGGGACAGGTAAACTACGAGCAGTACTTC
>14|TRBJ2-1|many|.|TRBV12-3/TRBV12-4
CATSAGGYYNEQFF
TGTGCCACCTCAGCTGGCGGGTATTACAATGAGCAGTTCTTC
>15|TRBJ2-3|.|.|TRBV7-9
CASSSTGTSTDTQYF
TGTGCCAGCAGCTCAACAGGGACCAGCACAGATACGCAGTATTTT
>15|TRBJ2-1|.|TRBD1|TRBV12-3/TRBV12-4
CASISTGGPYNEQFF
TGTGCCAGCATATCGACAGGGGGTCCCTACAATGAGCAGTTCTTC
>10|TRBJ2-7|few|.|TRBV20-1
CSAGAYEQYF
TGCAGTGCCGGCGCCTACGAGCAGTACTTC
>12|TRBJ1-2|few|.|TRBV9
CASTGGGRGYTF
TGTGCCAGCACCGGAGGGGGACGTGGCTACACCTTC
>15|TRBJ2-1|once|TRBD2|TRBV6-5
CASSYVGGENNEQFF
TGTGCCAGCAGTTACGTGGGGGGGGAAAACAATGAGCAGTTCTTC
>16|TRBJ2-1|.|TRBD1|TRBV10-3
CAISERGDRGYNEQFF
TGTGCCATCAGTGAGCGTGGGGACAGGGGATACAATGAGCAGTTCTTC
>20|TRBJ2-6|.|.|TRBV11-1
CASRSTVQGGDLSGANVLTF
TGTGCCAGCAGATCGACCGTACAGGGAGGGGATCTCTCTGGGGCCAACGTCCTGACTTTC
>12|TRBJ2-5|.|.|TRBV21-1
CASGPRRETQYF
TGTGCCAGCGGCCCCCGCCGGGAGACCCAGTACTTC
>12|TRBJ2-1|few|.|TRBV5-5
CASSKTGNEQFF
TGTGCCAGCAGCAAAACGGGGAATGAGCAGTTCTTC
>16|TRBJ1-5|.|.|TRBV19
CASSMWGQGRNQPQHF
TGTGCCAGTAGTATGTGGGGACAAGGGCGGAATCAGCCCCAGCATTTT
>14|TRBJ2-7|few|.|TRBV15
CATSRGPADYEQYF
TGTGCCACCAGCAGAGGCCCGGCAGACTACGAGCAGTACTTC
>14|TRBJ2-1|.|.|TRBV7-9
CASRGLRAGNEQFF
TGTGCCAGTCGGGGGCTTAGGGCGGGCAATGAGCAGTTCTTC
>15|TRBJ2-5|.|TRBD2|TRBV3-1
CASKGSGGPGETQYF
TGTGCCAGCAAGGGTAGCGGGGGCCCGGGGGAGACCCAGTACTTC
>17|TRBJ2-7|few|TRBD1|TRBV12-3/TRBV12-4
CASRARQGKRHKNEQYF
TGTGCCAGCAGGGCTCGACAGGGTAAGAGGCATAAGAACGAGCAGTACTTC
>13|TRBJ2-7|.|.|TRBV27
CASSFSRGDEQYF
TGTGCCAGCAGTTTTTCCAGGGGCGACGAGCAGTACTTC
>12|TRBJ2-7|.|.|TRBV12-3/TRBV12-4
CASSVSSLEQYF
TGTGCCAGCAGCGTTTCCTCCTTGGAACAGTACTTC
>12|TRBJ2-1|.|.|TRBV20-1
CSARDRGDEQFF
TGCAGTGCTAGAGATAGGGGGGATGAGCAGTTCTTC
>14|TRBJ2-7|.|.|TRBV3-1
CASSRLGTGYEQYF
TGTGCCAGCAGCCGCCTTGGTACCGGCTACGAGCAGTACTTC
>14|TRBJ1-4|few|.|TRBV6-1
CASSPIPQWEKLFF
TGTGCCAGCAGTCCCATCCCTCAATGGGAAAAACTGTTTTTT
>15|TRBJ2-7|.|TRBD2|TRBV12-3/TRBV12-4
CASSLGRVLALEQYF
TGTGCCAGCAGTTTGGGGAGGGTACTTGCCCTAGAGCAGTACTTC
>17|TRBJ2-5|few|TRBD1|TRBV12-5
CASGGTVGDLVGETQYF
TGTGCTAGTGGGGGGACAGTCGGTGACTTAGTGGGAGAGACCCAGTACTTC
>13|TRBJ2-5|.|.|TRBV29-1
CSNSETTPTGRYF
TGCAGCAACAGTGAGACGACTCCTACAGGGAGGTACTTC
>15|TRBJ2-1|.|TRBD2|TRBV19
CASKPWLAGDNEQFF
TGTGCCAGTAAGCCGTGGCTAGCGGGGGACAATGAGCAGTTCTTC
>13|TRBJ2-2|few|.|TRBV5-5
CASIQGRSGELFF
TGTGCCAGCATTCAGGGGCGATCCGGGGAGCTGTTTTTT
>14|TRBJ1-6|.|.|TRBV27
CASSASVFGSPLHF
TGTGCCAGCAGCGCGTCGGTTTTCGGTTCACCCCTCCACTTT
>15|TRBJ2-1|few|TRBD2|TRBV12-3/TRBV12-4
CASSGLAGAYNEQFF
TGTGCCAGCAGCGGACTAGCGGGAGCCTACAATGAGCAGTTCTTC
>15|TRBJ1-1|.|.|TRBV9
CASSVDFGGGTEAFF
TGTGCCAGCAGCGTAGATTTTGGGGGCGGGACTGAAGCTTTCTTT
>12|TRBJ2-3|.|.|TRBV12-3/TRBV12-4
CASSFNGDTQYF
TGTGCCAGCAGTTTTAACGGAGATACGCAGTATTTT
>15|TRBJ2-3|.|TRBD2|TRBV2
CASSGPGGVSDTQYF
TGTGCCAGCAGTGGACCGGGAGGGGTCTCCGATACGCAGTATTTT
>13|TRBJ1-2|.|.|TRBV7-8
CASSLDARGGYTF
TGTGCCAGCAGCTTAGACGCCCGAGGGGGCTACACCTTC
>18|TRBJ2-6|few|.|TRBV6-2/TRBV6-3
CASSGLDLLSSGANVLTF
TGTGCCAGCAGTGGACTTGATCTACTAAGCTCTGGGGCCAACGTCCTGACTTTC
>15|TRBJ2-5|.|.|TRBV5-1
CASIPPGDMGETQYF
TGCGCCAGCATCCCCCCTGGGGACATGGGAGAGACCCAGTACTTC
>16|TRBJ2-1|.|TRBD2|TRBV7-8
CASSFQRASGANEQFF
TGTGCCAGCAGCTTCCAAAGGGCTAGCGGGGCCAATGAGCAGTTCTTC
>11|TRBJ2-3|.|.|TRBV30
CAAASTDTQYF
TGTGCCGCGGCCAGCACAGATACGCAGTATTTT
>15|TRBJ1-1|.|.|TRBV11-1
CASRLVTGQNTEAFF
TGTGCCAGCAGATTAGTCACGGGGCAGAACACTGAAGCTTTCTTT
>15|TRBJ2-1|many|TRBD2|TRBV9
CASSTGTTSYNEQFF
TGTGCCAGCAGCACCGGGACTACCTCCTACAATGAGCAGTTCTTC
>19|TRBJ2-6|.|TRBD1|TRBV14
CASSLRDQGVISGANVLTF
TGTGCCAGCAGCCTCAGGGACCAGGGGGTTATCTCTGGGGCCAACGTCCTGACTTTC
>16|TRBJ2-5|.|TRBD1|TRBV12-3/TRBV12-4
CASSSPGQVLRETQYF
TGTGCCAGCAGTTCTCCGGGACAGGTCCTAAGAGAGACCCAGTACTTC
>15|TRBJ2-7|.|TRBD2|TRBV7-9
CASSETGGLVGEQYF
TGTGCCAGCAGCGAGACCGGAGGACTAGTCGGCGAGCAGTACTTC
>16|TRBJ2-1|few|.|TRBV7-9
CASSSSGPRYYNEQFF
TGTGCCAGCAGCTCGTCGGGACCCCGCTACTACAATGAGCAGTTCTTC
>13|TRBJ2-7|.|.|TRBV12-5
CASGLVGRGEQYF
TGTGCTAGTGGTTTGGTAGGACGGGGCGAGCAGTACTTC
>14|TRBJ2-5|.|.|TRBV7-2
CASSLDVYPETQYF
TGTGCCAGCAGCTTAGACGTCTACCCAGAGACCCAGTACTTC
>14|TRBJ2-7|few|TRBD2|TRBV27
CASSLSVGGIEQYF
TGTGCCAGCAGTTTATCTGTGGGGGGGATCGAGCAGTACTTC
>16|TRBJ2-1|.|.|TRBV6-1
CASSDPVPGLGNEQFF
TGTGCCAGCAGTGACCCTGTGCCGGGACTCGGCAATGAGCAGTTCTTC
>11|TRBJ2-1|many|.|TRBV12-3/TRBV12-4
CASSEWDEQFF
TGTGCCAGCAGTGAGTGGGATGAGCAGTTCTTC
>12|TRBJ1-1|many|.|TRBV7-9
CASSLLNTEAFF
TGTGCCAGCAGCTTACTGAACACTGAAGCTTTCTTT
>15|TRBJ2-1|.|TRBD2|TRBV7-9
CASSPRTSGDNEQFF
TGTGCCAGCAGCCCCAGGACTAGCGGGGACAATGAGCAGTTCTTC
>15|TRBJ1-1|.|TRBD1|TRBV9
CASSDPGQGGTEAFF
TGTGCCAGCAGTGACCCGGGACAGGGGGGCACTGAAGCTTTCTTT